What follows is one TCR beta chain and its context. The data stem from a study of blood T cell repertoires in COVID-19. Participants were aged about 18 to 100 years, lived in under 30 US areas, and enrolled virtually. Method: immunoSEQ multiplex PCR; TCRdb's copy keeps in-frame clones and lacks some. In the table there are 150,000 to 200,000 clones, approximately 85% of which are singletons. Germline V CDR1 and CDR2: SGHTA, FQGNSA. Deletions cut 1 base from V and 7 bases from J, with 8 bases between. The CDR3 length is 12 residues. The TCR sequence derives from a woman in her thirties who had recovered from COVID-19. The chain carries TRBV7-2 and TRBJ2-7, with D possibly TRBD2 on 6 matching bases. The specimen sequenced was PBMCs or T cells enriched from blood (not recorded which). CDR3: CASSLDAGEQYF. DNA of the CDR3: TGTGCCAGCAGCTTAGATGCGGGGGAGCAGTACTTC.